This T cell receptor (beta chain) was retrieved from a study of T cells in narcolepsy. Assay used: immunoSEQ multiplex PCR; TCRdb lists only in-frame clones, some missing. Found here are some 37,000 clones, 70% to 85% of them singletons; the top ten hold approximately 1.5%. V dropped 4 bases and J dropped 4 bases, with 18 bases sitting between them. This CDR3 spans 16 amino acids. The germline V gene encodes CDR1 MNHNS and CDR2 SASEGT. This TCR was recovered from a human donor with narcolepsy. The genes are TRBV6-1 and TRBJ2-3; possible D gene TRBD2, 7 bases. Input material: CD45RA- memory CD4+ T cells from PBMCs. This CDR3 reads CASSAPTGGAADTQYF. The CDR3 DNA reads as TGTGCCAGCAGTGCCCCAACGGGGGGCGCGGCAGATACGCAGTATTTT.